A selection of T cell receptor beta chains follows, all from one sample in a study of cytomegalovirus exposure and HLA in healthy donors. Assay: immunoSEQ multiplex PCR; the TCRdb copy retains only in-frame clones and omits some. Of fewer than 85,000 clones in the sample, around 94% were seen once. Material: PBMCs. The receptors were gathered from a young woman in good health and CMV-seronegative. The CDR3 runs from the conserved cysteine through the conserved F or W.

V gene | CDR3 protein
TRBV7-9 | CASSAPKVLAGGRNEQFF
TRBV27 | CASAIPPGQLFF
TRBV6-1 | CASSAGVSPNTGELFF
TRBV25-1 | CARVQGAQSSGANVLTF
TRBV25-1 | CASSALYEQYF
TRBV11-2 | CASSDLAGVYNEQFF
TRBV28 | CASSNRGRDGYTF
TRBV7-9 | CASSPAMGAGPGNTIYF
TRBV30 | CAWSGYSGKGENTEAFF
TRBV30 | CAWSGTSGVYEQYF
TRBV4-1 | CASSQTGTSGTDTQYF
TRBV7-9 | CASSSTRGSAKNIQYF
TRBV7-8 | CASSLMGSSYNEQFF
TRBV7-2 | CASSLNSGRLYNSPLHF
TRBV28 | CASSQQGGGRTQYF
TRBV5-1 | CASSPDRASGYTF
TRBV6-1 | CASSEGVTGLYEQYF
TRBV9 | CASSHGSTTTGSTEAFF
TRBV6-1 | CASSKDRVGGYTF
TRBV4-2 | CASSQRSGGSYEQYF
TRBV4-1 | CASSQSGGAYNEQFF
TRBV6-4 | CASSDRLAGGNEQFF
TRBV29-1 | CSVQGAPGYGYTF
TRBV30 | CAWSLAGGGPRTQYF
TRBV2 | CASSLRQVYSGNTIYF
TRBV7-9 | CASSSTGFEAFF
TRBV15 | CATSPRQGADTEAFF
TRBV10-3 | CAISRDSKNYGYTF
TRBV30 | CAWSPDRDGQPQHF